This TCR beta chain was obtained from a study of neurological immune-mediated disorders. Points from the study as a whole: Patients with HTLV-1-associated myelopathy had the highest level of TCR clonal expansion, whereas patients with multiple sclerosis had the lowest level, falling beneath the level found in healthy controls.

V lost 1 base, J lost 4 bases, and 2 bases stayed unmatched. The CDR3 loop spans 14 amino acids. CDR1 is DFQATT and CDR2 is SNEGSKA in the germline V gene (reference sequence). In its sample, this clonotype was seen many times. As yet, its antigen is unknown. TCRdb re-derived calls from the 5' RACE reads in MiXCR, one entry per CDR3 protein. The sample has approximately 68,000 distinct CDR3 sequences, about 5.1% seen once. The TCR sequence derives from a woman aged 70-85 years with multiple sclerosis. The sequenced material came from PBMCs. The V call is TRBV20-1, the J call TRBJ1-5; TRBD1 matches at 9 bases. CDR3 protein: CSARGGQGNQPQHF. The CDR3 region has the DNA TGCAGTGCTAGAGGGGGACAGGGAAATCAGCCCCAGCATTTT.